These 27 T cell receptor beta chains share one sample of origin, sequenced in a study of blood T cell repertoires in COVID-19. Libraries were prepared by immunoSEQ multiplex PCR; TCRdb keeps only in-frame clonotypes and omits some of them. The data hold about 150,000 clones, with approximately 83% observed a single time. Sequencing was done on a sample of peripheral blood. The source is a woman aged 55-69 years with COVID-19, enrolled during active disease.

This chain joins TRBV19 and TRBJ1-1, with no clear D. Germline values: CDR1 LNHDA, CDR2 SQIVND (reference sequence). V was shortened by 3 bases and J by 1 base, with 15 bases between the two germline ends. This CDR3 contains 16 residues. The CDR3 bases are TGTGCCAGTAGTATTAGGAGCGGGGTGTCGAACACTGAAGCTTTCTTT. Translated: CASSIRSGVSNTEAFF. The full variable domain, rest sourced from reference TRBV19 and TRBJ1-1, is DGGITQSPKYLFRKEGQNVTLSCEQNLNHDAMYWYRQDPGQGLRLIYYSQIVNDFQKGDIAEGYSVSREKKESFPLTVTSAQKNPTAFYLCASSIRSGVSNTEAFFGQGTRLTVV.

This sequence joins TRBV30 and TRBJ1-5; the D is unclear. The V gene lost 2 bases and the J gene lost 4 bases, with 9 bases spanning the gap. The CDR3 has 13 amino acids. The germline V gene encodes CDR1 GTSNPN and CDR2 SVGIG (reference sequence). CDR3 sequence reads: CAWSSQPNQPQHF. CDR3 DNA sequence: TGTGCCTGGAGTTCACAGCCTAATCAGCCCCAGCATTTT. Using reference TRBV30 and TRBJ1-5 for the parts outside the CDR3, the full variable domain is SQTIHQWPATLVQPVGSPLSLECTVEGTSNPNLYWYRQAAGRGLQLLFYSVGIGQISSEVPQNLSASRPQDRQFILSSKKLLLSDSGFYLCAWSSQPNQPQHFGDGTRLSIL.

The chain links TRBV11-2 to TRBJ1-4, with D hard to call. Germline V gene lookup returns CDR1 SGHAT and CDR2 FQNNGV. V dropped 3 bases and J dropped 11 bases, with 10 bases sitting between them. The CDR3 covers 12 residues. The CDR3 DNA reads as TGTGCCAGCAGCTTTTATCGAGGGAAACTGTTTTTT. Amino acid sequence: CASSFYRGKLFF.

This clone was detected once. The CDR3 is CASSSRGQGRNQPQHF. The CDR3 DNA sequence: TGTGCCAGCAGTTCTAGGGGACAGGGAAGGAATCAGCCCCAGCATTTT. V is TRBV6-6 and J is TRBJ1-5, with 9 bases fitting TRBD1. The V segment lost 4 bases and the J segment 4 bases; nucleotides outside the gene matches: 8. CDR1 and CDR2 (germline): MNHNY, SVGAGI (reference sequence). CDR3 length: 16 residues.

This chain links TRBV25-1 with TRBJ2-1; 9 bases are a match to TRBD2. CDR1 is MGHDK and CDR2 is SYGVNS in the germline V gene. This CDR3 comprises 14 residues. The ends lost 2 bases at V and 8 bases at J; junction bases unmatched: 4. CDR3 sequence: CASSEAGGPHEQFF. The CDR3 bases are TGTGCCAGCAGTGAAGCGGGGGGGCCGCATGAGCAGTTCTTC.

CDR3 DNA sequence: TGTGCCTGGAGGGAGGTCTACGAGCAGTACGTC. Protein sequence: CAWREVYEQYV. The rearrangement joins TRBV30 to TRBJ2-7; D is perhaps TRBD2 (5 bases). V was clipped by 3 bases and J by 3 bases, with 6 bases between them. Germline V gene data show CDR1 as GTSNPN and CDR2 as SVGIG (reference sequence). This CDR3 comprises 11 residues.

DNA of the CDR3: TGTGCCAGCAGCGCCAATCAGGGAAACACCATATATTTT. Translated, it gives CASSANQGNTIYF. The chain couples TRBV9 to TRBJ1-3, with D unresolved. This CDR3 has 13 residues. Trimming pared 3 bases from V and 4 bases from J, leaving 8 bases between. Germline CDR1 is SGDLS and CDR2 is YYNGEE.

V and J are TRBV5-8 and TRBJ2-2, with 9 bases identical to TRBD1. The CDR3 has 15 residues. V shed 7 bases and J 6 bases; nucleotides not matched to a gene: 10. In germline, CDR1 is SGHTS, CDR2 YDEGEE. The CDR3 DNA follows: TGTGCCAGCCGCCGGGACAGGGTTAGGGCCGGGGAGCTGTTTTTT. Translated: CASRRDRVRAGELFF.

J is TRBJ2-3 and V is TRBV29-1; 10 positions agree with TRBD1. Germline lookup yields CDR1 SQVTM and CDR2 ANQGSEA. This CDR3 comprises 18 residues. Germline trimming cut 4 bases from V and 4 bases from J; bases unmatched to any gene: 17. This chain's CDR3 is CSVAHVMVPGQGSDTQYF. CDR3 in DNA: TGCAGCGTTGCCCATGTGATGGTACCGGGACAGGGGTCAGATACGCAGTATTTT.

The V gene is TRBV7-3, the J gene TRBJ1-1; maybe TRBD1 (6 bases). Looked up from germline, CDR1 is SGHTA and CDR2 is FQGTGA. The CDR3 runs to 14 residues. The V end lost 2 bases, the J end lost 3 bases, and 10 bases lay between the germline ends. Here the CDR3 reads CASSLSRGDTEAFF. CDR3 nucleotides: TGTGCCAGCAGCTTATCCAGGGGTGACACTGAAGCTTTCTTT.

The chain joins TRBV19 to TRBJ1-1; D may be TRBD1 (6 bases). This CDR3 region has 17 residues. From germline, CDR1 is LNHDA and CDR2 SQIVND (reference sequence). V dropped 6 bases and J dropped 0 bases, with 20 bases sitting between them. The CDR3 nucleotides read TGTGCCAGTAGGATACAGGGTAGGCCTCTGTTGAACACTGAAGCTTTCTTT. It encodes CASRIQGRPLLNTEAFF.

The chain links TRBV5-8 to TRBJ1-2; 8 bases are a match to TRBD1. V shed 6 bases and J 2 bases; nucleotides not matched to a gene: 9. CDR3 length equals 15 residues. Germline CDR1 SGHTS, CDR2 YDEGEE. The CDR3, as DNA: TGTGCCAGCATATCTTGGACAGGGATAAACTATGGCTACACCTTC. Translation gives CASISWTGINYGYTF.

This sequence joins TRBV6-5 and TRBJ1-2, with 7 bases aligning to TRBD1. Germline values: CDR1 MNHEY, CDR2 SVGAGI. The CDR3 contains 15 residues. Losses at the gene ends were 0 bases for V and 9 bases for J; bases not matched to a gene: 10. CDR3 nucleotide sequence: TGTGCCAGCAGTTACTCGAGTGCCAGGGGGTCTAGCTACACCTTC. As protein: CASSYSSARGSSYTF.

This chain uses TRBV18 with TRBJ1-2; D is perhaps TRBD1 (6 bases). The CDR3 is made up of 13 amino acids. The germline gives CDR1 KGHSH, CDR2 LQKENI. V was pared by 1 base and J by 6 bases, with 9 bases between. The CDR3, as DNA: TGTGCCAGCTCACCACTAGGGGGTAATGGCTACACCTTC. Its translation is CASSPLGGNGYTF.

The rearrangement uses TRBV7-9 and TRBJ1-6; D not resolved. The V gene's germline CDR1 is SEHNR and CDR2 FQNEAQ (reference sequence). The CDR3 has 16 residues. Trimming pared 1 base from V and 5 bases from J, leaving 12 bases between. The CDR3 spells CASSLEAPGHNSPLHF. The CDR3 coding sequence is TGTGCCAGCAGCTTAGAGGCACCGGGTCATAATTCACCCCTCCACTTT. The full variable domain, rest sourced from reference TRBV7-9 and TRBJ1-6, is DTGVSQNPRHKITKRGQNVTFRCDPISEHNRLYWYRQTLGQGPEFLTYFQNEAQLEKSRLLSDRFSAERPKGSFSTLEIQRTEQGDSAMYLCASSLEAPGHNSPLHFGNGTRLTVT.

The chain recombines TRBV5-1 with TRBJ2-1; 8 bases match TRBD1. The CDR3 has 15 amino acids. With V trimmed by 4 bases and J by 5 bases, 8 bases remained unmatched. Germline lookup yields CDR1 SGHRS and CDR2 YFSETQ. This chain's CDR3 is CASSAGQGRDNEQFF. CDR3 bases: TGCGCCAGCAGCGCCGGACAGGGTAGGGACAATGAGCAGTTCTTC.

The chain uses TRBV13 and TRBJ2-7; D is possibly TRBD2 (6 bases). Germline values: CDR1 PRHDT, CDR2 FYEKMQ (reference sequence). This CDR3 has 16 amino acids. V was trimmed by 5 bases and J by 3 bases, leaving 20 bases between them. CDR3 DNA sequence: TGTGCCAGCAGCCCGGCAGGACGGGAGACTTTCTACGAGCAGTACTTC. It encodes CASSPAGRETFYEQYF.

The V and J genes are TRBV9 and TRBJ2-1; 11 positions agree with TRBD1. The V gene's germline CDR1 is SGDLS and CDR2 YYNGEE. The trim removed 6 bases at V and 3 bases at J, leaving 5 bases unmatched. The CDR3 consists of 15 residues. This CDR3 is CASTPGTGGYNEQFF. CDR3 sequence (DNA): TGTGCCAGCACCCCGGGGACAGGGGGCTACAATGAGCAGTTCTTC.

The chain has TRBV19 and TRBJ1-6; D possibly corresponds to TRBD1 (5 bases). Trimming took off 5 bases at V and 9 bases at J, with 20 bases between the two ends. Germline V gene lookup returns CDR1 LNHDA and CDR2 SQIVND (reference sequence). The CDR3 extends over 16 amino acids. Here the CDR3 DNA reads TGTGCCAGTAGTGCTTGGGGCTCGTTATATGGTTCACCCCTCCACTTT. Translation: CASSAWGSLYGSPLHF.

The chain joins TRBV25-1 to TRBJ1-3; tentatively, D is TRBD1 (6 bases). This CDR3 region has 12 residues. Germline V CDR1 and CDR2: MGHDK, SYGVNS. V shed 10 bases and J shed 4 bases, with 11 bases lying between them. The DNA for the CDR3 is TGTGCCAAGGACAGTCTCGGAAACACCATATATTTT. It yields the protein CAKDSLGNTIYF. Using reference TRBV25-1 and TRBJ1-3 for the parts outside the CDR3, the full variable domain is EADIYQTPRYLVIGTGKKITLECSQTMGHDKMYWYQQDPGMELHLIHYSYGVNSTEKGDLSSESTVSRIRTEHFPLTLESARPSHTSQYLCAKDSLGNTIYFGEGSWLTVV.

The rearrangement links TRBV6-4 to TRBJ1-6; D gene ambiguous. The CDR3 contains 15 residues. Germline-derived CDR1 and CDR2 are MRHNA and SNTAGT. V lost 5 bases and J lost 7, with 15 bases in between. The CDR3 DNA follows: TGTGCCAGCAGTCCTCAACGGGTGGCAAATTCACCCCTCCACTTT. Protein: CASSPQRVANSPLHF.

The chain carries TRBV7-2 and TRBJ1-4; no reliable D call. V dropped 4 bases and J dropped 3 bases, with 15 bases sitting between them. The CDR3 extends over 16 amino acids. CDR1 is SGHTA and CDR2 is FQGNSA in the germline V gene. Here the CDR3 DNA reads TGTGCCAGCAGCTATCCCCCGGGAAGGGCTAATGAAAAACTGTTTTTT. It yields the protein CASSYPPGRANEKLFF.

The rearrangement joins TRBV19 to TRBJ1-1; 9 nucleotides line up with TRBD1. Trimming at V came to 4 bases and at J to 5 bases, leaving 11 bases not matched to a gene. The V gene's germline CDR1 is LNHDA and CDR2 SQIVND (reference sequence). The CDR3 totals 16 residues. The CDR3: CASSTPNRGLITEAFF. DNA of the CDR3: TGTGCCAGTAGTACCCCAAACAGGGGGCTGATAACTGAAGCTTTCTTT.

The chain couples TRBV10-3 to TRBJ2-7, with D maybe TRBD2 (6 bases). V was cut by 4 bases and J by 2 bases, with 21 bases left in between. CDR3 size: 17 residues. Per the germline V gene, CDR1 is ENHRY and CDR2 is SYGVKD. The CDR3 loop is CAISGAPGLLPTYEQYF. The CDR3 DNA reads as TGTGCCATCAGTGGAGCGCCGGGACTTCTACCCACCTACGAGCAGTACTTC.

This chain uses TRBV7-3 with TRBJ2-6; a weak D match, TRBD1 (5 bases). Germline CDR1 SGHTA, CDR2 FQGTGA. Trimming took off 1 base at V and 0 bases at J, with 19 bases between the two ends. This CDR3 contains 20 residues. As DNA, the CDR3 is TGTGCCAGCAGCTTAAGGGGCGGTTGGACCCAAGGCTCTGGGGCCAACGTCCTGACTTTC. Translation: CASSLRGGWTQGSGANVLTF.

J is TRBJ1-5 and V is TRBV21-1; the D segment call TRBD1 is taken from the table without a DNA check. TRBV21-1 is assigned pseudogene status. This CDR3 contains 16 residues. CDR3 sequence reads: CASSRLGDSRNQPQHF. The CDR3 region has the DNA TGTGCCAGCAGCAGACTGGGGGACAGCCGTAATCAGCCCCAGCATTTT.

This clone was counted ten times or more. The chain couples TRBV5-6 to TRBJ1-2, with D possibly being TRBD1 (5 bases). Trimming left V 7 bases short and J 6 bases short, with 25 bases between. In germline, CDR1 is SGHDT, CDR2 YYEEEE. The CDR3 runs 16 residues. CDR3 protein: CASYARWQGNSHGYTF. The CDR3 DNA is TGTGCCAGCTACGCCAGGTGGCAGGGAAATTCGCATGGCTACACCTTC.